Sequencing of this TCR beta chain was carried out in a study of cytomegalovirus exposure and HLA in healthy donors. Germline-derived CDR1 and CDR2 are SNHLY and FYNNEI. V was pared by 5 bases and J by 2 bases, with 17 bases between. The CDR3 contains 16 residues. Primers: 60 Vbeta forward and 13 Jbeta reverse. Measured with immunoSEQ multiplex PCR; TCRdb has only the in-frame clones, and not every one. The table shows 55,000 to 80,000 clones, with roughly four fifths occurring only once. The source material was PBMCs. This sequence originates from a man between 18 and 29 years old in good health and CMV-seronegative. The chain couples TRBV2 to TRBJ2-3; D possibly corresponds to TRBD2 (6 bases). In DNA, the CDR3 is TGTGCCAGCAGTAGATTAGGGACTCCACTCACAGATACGCAGTATTTT. Residues: CASSRLGTPLTDTQYF.